The 6 T cell receptor beta chains below were found in one sample sequenced in a study of identical twins. TCRdb re-called the 5' RACE reads with MiXCR, one entry per CDR3 protein. The sample includes roughly 540,000 distinct CDR3 sequences, 22% of them seen just once. The sample was also linked to a second study, of T cells expressing NK-cell markers.

The sample consisted of CD4+ T cells sorted from blood. The receptors derive from a woman between 18 and 30 years old in good health.

The V call is TRBV20-1, the J call TRBJ2-3; 9 nucleotides agree with TRBD2. V lost 6 bases and J lost 0; bases outside the gene matches: 7. Germline V lookup: CDR1 DFQATT, CDR2 SNEGSKA (reference sequence). The CDR3 sequence is 15 residues long. CDR3 in amino acids: CSAEGLAGSTDTQYF. The CDR3 DNA follows: TGCAGTGCCGAGGGCCTAGCGGGAAGCACAGATACGCAGTATTTT.

This clonotype showed up many times. The chain links TRBV20-1 to TRBJ1-1; no reliable D call. This CDR3 is 16 amino acids long. Deletions cut 0 bases from V and 7 bases from J, with 21 bases between. In germline, CDR1 is DFQATT, CDR2 SNEGSKA (reference sequence). In DNA form, the CDR3 reads TGCAGTGCTAGAGATGAAGAGGGTGTGGGAGGTGGTGAAGCTTTCTTT. Encoded protein: CSARDEEGVGGGEAFF.

This clonotype was detected only a few times. The V and J genes are TRBV20-1 and TRBJ1-1; 8 positions match TRBD1. Losses at the gene ends were 7 bases for V and 10 bases for J; bases not matched to a gene: 11. Germline CDR1 DFQATT, CDR2 SNEGSKA (reference sequence). The CDR3 spans 12 residues. DNA of the CDR3: TGCAGTGTTATGGACAGGGCGGGAAGAGCTTTCTTT. This gives the protein CSVMDRAGRAFF.

This chain joins TRBV12-3 or TRBV12-4 and TRBJ2-4, with D perhaps TRBD1 (5 bases). The CDR3 is 14 amino acids. V was shortened by 4 bases and J by 0 bases, with 7 bases between the two germline ends. The CDR3 loop is CASSWGGAKNIQYF. CDR3 DNA sequence: TGTGCCAGCAGTTGGGGCGGAGCCAAAAACATTCAGTACTTC.

The chain couples TRBV20-1 to TRBJ1-5; D may be TRBD1 (6 bases). CDR1 and CDR2 from the germline V gene are DFQATT and SNEGSKA (reference sequence). Trimming pared 2 bases from V and 1 base from J, leaving 27 bases between. The CDR3 is made up of 20 amino acids. DNA for the CDR3: TGCAGTGCTAGAAGAGGGGGGGTTGGGTCTGGGCGTGGGAGCAATCAGCCCCAGCATTTT. Its translation is CSARRGGVGSGRGSNQPQHF.

The gene calls are TRBV12-3 or TRBV12-4 and TRBJ1-4; TRBD1 might be the D (5 bases). The ends were cut back, 2 bases at V and 8 bases at J, with 18 bases in the middle. This CDR3 contains 16 residues. CDR3 nucleotide sequence: TGTGCCAGCAGTTTATACGTGGGGGTAGAGAAAGAAAAACTGTTTTTT. Protein: CASSLYVGVEKEKLFF.